These 16 T cell receptor beta chains originate from one sample sequenced in a study of blood T cells in healthy people across ages. Combining a sample-barcoded 5' primer with a J-beta primer mix, a second PCR ran for about 7 to 11 cycles. TCRdb reprocessed the 5' RACE reads with MiXCR, giving one entry per CDR3 protein. The sample holds hundreds of thousands of distinct CDR3 sequences; roughly 24% are singletons and the top ten take approximately 2.9%. The data were also submitted as part of a second study, on T cells of mothers and their children.

Material for sequencing was blood. The receptors were gathered from a boy between 5 and 17 years old in good health.

J is TRBJ2-4 and V is TRBV9; D unclear. The germline V gene has CDR1 SGDLS and CDR2 YYNGEE. Trimming shortened V by 3 bases and J by 1 base, and 17 bases separated the two germline ends. The CDR3 contains 17 residues. CDR3 sequence reads: CASSGGDTLAAKNIQYF. The CDR3 DNA sequence: TGTGCCAGCAGCGGCGGCGACACTCTTGCGGCCAAAAACATTCAGTACTTC.

Remarks on this clonotype: The junction differs from germline at one of its ends, possibly a read error. The J gene is TRBJ2-7, the V gene TRBV12-5; 9 bases fit TRBD1. Gene TRBJ2-5 matches the end of the DNA better, so the J call may be wrong. The CDR3 length is 14 residues. Germline CDR1 reads LGHNT; CDR2 reads FRNRAP. CDR3 sequence (DNA): TGTGCTAGTGGCTTGGACAGGGGATGGGGGACCCAGTACTTC. It codes for CASGLDRGWGTQYF.

This clonotype showed up just a few times. This sequence joins TRBV13 and TRBJ2-5, with D tentatively TRBD2 (6 bases). CDR1 and CDR2 (germline): PRHDT, FYEKMQ (reference sequence). Trimming took off 7 bases at V and 5 bases at J, with 20 bases between the two ends. This CDR3 is 15 amino acids long. The CDR3 DNA reads as TGTGCCAGCATTTCCCTACAGGAGGGATGGGAGACCCAGTACTTC. This codes for CASISLQEGWETQYF.

V gene TRBV5-1 combines with J gene TRBJ1-2; D is uncertain. The CDR3 spans 15 residues. Looked up from germline, CDR1 is SGHRS and CDR2 is YFSETQ. V shed 4 bases and J shed 1 base, with 14 bases lying between them. CDR3 nucleotides: TGCGCCAGCAGCCCAGTCCCCCACCTTAACTATGGCTACACCTTC. Its translation is CASSPVPHLNYGYTF.

This clonotype was recorded a few times. This chain links TRBV20-1 with TRBJ2-1; tentative D call: TRBD2 (6 bases). Trimming took 7 bases from V and 2 from J, leaving 12 bases between them. The CDR3 sequence is 13 residues long. Germline loops: CDR1 DFQATT, CDR2 SNEGSKA (reference sequence). CDR3 in DNA: TGCAGTGGGGCGGGGATGGCCTACAATGAGCAGTTCTTC. Protein product: CSGAGMAYNEQFF.

The chain couples TRBV21-1 to TRBJ2-1; the table's D call, TRBD2, has no DNA check behind it. TRBV21-1 is designated a pseudogene. This CDR3 is 16 amino acids long. CDR3 DNA sequence: TGTGCCAGCGCCTGTAGACTAGCGGGGACCTACAATGAGCAGTTCTTC. Protein product: CASACRLAGTYNEQFF.

This clonotype was picked up a small number of times. The chain joins TRBV29-1 to TRBJ2-6; 8 positions match TRBD1. V gave up 4 bases and J gave up 2 bases; unmatched junction bases: 7. The germline V gene encodes CDR1 SQVTM and CDR2 ANQGSEA. CDR3 length: 16 residues. The CDR3 is CSVAGGAFAGANVLTF. The CDR3 DNA follows: TGCAGCGTTGCAGGGGGCGCATTTGCTGGGGCCAACGTCCTGACTTTC.

The rearrangement links TRBV7-9 to TRBJ2-5; weak D call: TRBD1 (6 bases). CDR1 is SEHNR and CDR2 is FQNEAQ in the germline V gene (reference sequence). The CDR3 covers 16 residues. V gave up 7 bases and J gave up 5 bases, with 23 bases separating them. CDR3 loop: CASTLPRGNLGETQYF. The CDR3 nucleotides read TGTGCCAGCACCCTCCCCAGGGGCAACTTGGGGGAGACCCAGTACTTC.

This clonotype occurred a few times. The chain carries TRBV12-3 or TRBV12-4 and TRBJ1-5; TRBD1 matches at 7 bases. This CDR3 is built from 14 residues. Trimming cost V 6 bases and J 7 bases; bases outside gene matches: 9. CDR3 in amino acids: CASRETGPRQPQHF. CDR3 coding DNA: TGTGCCAGCAGGGAGACAGGGCCCCGGCAGCCCCAGCATTTT.

J is TRBJ1-2 and V is TRBV7-9, with 8 bases matching TRBD1. J lost 8 bases, V lost 5 bases, and 13 bases had no gene match. This CDR3 is built from 15 residues. CDR1 and CDR2 from the germline V gene are SEHNR and FQNEAQ (reference sequence). The CDR3: CASSPIGQGGEGYTF. The DNA for the CDR3 is TGTGCCAGCAGCCCGATAGGACAGGGCGGGGAAGGCTACACCTTC.

This chain connects TRBV20-1 to TRBJ2-7, with TRBD1 matching over 7 bases. The CDR3 runs to 12 residues. The germline CDR1 and CDR2 sequences are DFQATT and SNEGSKA (reference sequence). Unmatched junction bases numbered 5, after V lost 6 bases and J lost 3 bases. The CDR3 sequence: CSAYRDSYEQYF. CDR3 bases: TGCAGTGCGTACCGGGACAGCTACGAGCAGTACTTC.

The V gene is TRBV7-9, the J gene TRBJ1-6; D is possibly TRBD1 (5 bases). Trimming shortened V by 2 bases and J by 10 bases, and 24 bases separated the two germline ends. The CDR3 contains 18 residues. The germline CDR1 and CDR2 sequences are SEHNR and FQNEAQ (reference sequence). The CDR3 loop reads CASSLFRQGAGHGSPLHF. The CDR3 DNA is TGTGCCAGCAGCTTATTCAGACAAGGGGCAGGCCACGGGTCACCCCTCCACTTT.

V gene TRBV4-1 combines with J gene TRBJ2-7, with D perhaps being TRBD1 or TRBD2 (5 bases each). This CDR3 contains 15 residues. Trimming shortened V by 3 bases and J by 4 bases, and 16 bases separated the two germline ends. Germline values: CDR1 MGHRA, CDR2 YSYEKL. CDR3 residues: CASSHTRDPEYEQYF. CDR3 in DNA: TGCGCCAGCAGCCATACTCGGGACCCCGAATACGAGCAGTACTTC.

This sequence joins TRBV28 and TRBJ2-2, with D unclear. Germline V gene sequence: CDR1 MDHEN, CDR2 SYDVKM. The CDR3 consists of 13 residues. Trimming left V 5 bases short and J 5 bases short, with 9 bases between. For the CDR3, the DNA is TGTGCCAGCAGTCCTGTGAGAACCGGGGAGCTGTTTTTT. Its protein product is CASSPVRTGELFF.

The chain recombines TRBV7-4 with TRBJ2-2, with 8 bases fitting TRBD1. The CDR3 totals 17 residues. Unmatched junction bases numbered 7, after V lost 1 base and J lost 3 bases. The germline V gene has CDR1 SGHVT and CDR2 SQSDAQ. CDR3 amino acids: CASSLGRGREYTGELFF. The DNA of the CDR3 is TGTGCCAGCAGCTTAGGCAGGGGGCGAGAGTACACCGGGGAGCTGTTTTTT.

A few counts support this clonotype. J is TRBJ2-5 and V is TRBV18; D perhaps matches TRBD1 (6 bases). The CDR3 is 15 amino acids. Trimming took 4 bases from V and 1 from J, leaving 13 bases between them. The germline CDR1 and CDR2 sequences are KGHSH and LQKENI. The CDR3 sequence: CASSLGTGPQETQYF. The CDR3 nucleotides read TGTGCCAGCTCACTGGGAACAGGGCCCCAAGAGACCCAGTACTTC.